A single sample gave rise to the 30 T cell receptor beta chains below, sequenced in a study of long-term antiretroviral therapy in people with HIV. It was version v3.0 of the immunoSEQ assay that was run at survey level. Repertoires were generated with immunoSEQ multiplex PCR, while TCRdb's copy carries only in-frame clones and drops some. Altogether approximately 24,000 clones are present, about 76% being singletons, with the ten largest covering 16%. Material: unsorted PBMCs, obtained at the start of antiretroviral therapy, before treatment. The receptors come from a young woman with HIV.

V gene TRBV5-1 combines with J gene TRBJ1-1, with unresolved D. Trimming left V 0 bases short and J 6 bases short, with 9 bases between. The CDR3 has 13 amino acids. Germline V gene data show CDR1 as SGHRS and CDR2 as YFSETQ. CDR3 region: CASSLAPTAEAFF. CDR3 DNA: TGCGCCAGCAGCTTGGCCCCGACGGCTGAAGCTTTCTTT.

The chain has TRBV4-1 and TRBJ2-5, with unresolved D. The germline CDR1 and CDR2 sequences are MGHRA and YSYEKL. The CDR3 loop spans 16 amino acids. Trimming removed 0 bases at V and 8 bases at J, with 19 bases between. The CDR3 reads CASSQEEAQPGGTQYF. The CDR3 DNA is TGCGCCAGCAGCCAAGAGGAAGCACAGCCCGGCGGTACCCAGTACTTC.

A single count supports this clone. V and J are TRBV11-2 and TRBJ1-1, with D hard to call. CDR1 SGHAT and CDR2 FQNNGV come from the germline V gene. There are 14 residues in the CDR3. Trimming took 5 bases from V and 1 from J, leaving 11 bases between them. In DNA form, the CDR3 reads TGTGCCAGCAGCCTCCGAGGAGAGAACACTGAAGCTTTCTTT. This codes for CASSLRGENTEAFF. Filled out from reference TRBV11-2 and TRBJ1-1, the complete variable domain reads EAGVAQSPRYKIIEKRQSVAFWCNPISGHATLYWYQQILGQGPKLLIQFQNNGVVDDSQLPKDRFSAERLKGVDSTLKIQPAKLEDSAVYLCASSLRGENTEAFFGQGTRLTVV.

The V call is TRBV27, the J call TRBJ1-2, with TRBD1 matching over 10 bases. Germline CDR1 is MNHEY and CDR2 is SMNVEV (reference sequence). CDR3 size: 16 residues. The V segment lost 4 bases and the J segment 4 bases; nucleotides outside the gene matches: 9. The CDR3 sequence: CASSYTRQGAFYGYTF. The CDR3, as DNA: TGTGCCAGCAGTTACACGAGACAGGGGGCTTTCTATGGCTACACCTTC.

This chain uses TRBV5-1 with TRBJ2-3; D perhaps matches TRBD1 (5 bases). Per the germline V gene, CDR1 is SGHRS and CDR2 is YFSETQ. Trimming cost V 0 bases and J 3 bases, with 8 bases left between them. This CDR3 region has 14 residues. CDR3 in DNA: TGCGCCAGCAGCTTGGAGGGGTCGACAGATACGCAGTATTTT. This translates into CASSLEGSTDTQYF.

J is TRBJ1-1 and V is TRBV6-1, with a possible D match to TRBD1 (5 bases). The V end lost 5 bases, the J end lost 11 bases, and 21 bases lay between the germline ends. CDR3 length equals 14 residues. Germline-derived CDR1 and CDR2 are MNHNS and SASEGT. CDR3 sequence (DNA): TGTGCCAGCAGTAACCGGGACCTAAACCTTGGGGCTTTCTTT. Encoded protein: CASSNRDLNLGAFF.

This rearrangement joins TRBV21-1 to TRBJ1-1. TRBV21-1 is an annotated pseudogene. The length of the CDR3 is 14 residues. CDR3 sequence reads: CASRKRPVRTEAFF. The CDR3 DNA reads as TGTGCCAGCAGGAAGAGGCCGGTGAGAACTGAAGCTTTCTTT.

V usage is TRBV9 and J usage is TRBJ2-5, with 8 bases fitting TRBD2. V shed 3 bases and J 5 bases; nucleotides not matched to a gene: 12. CDR3 size: 16 residues. Germline V gene lookup returns CDR1 SGDLS and CDR2 YYNGEE. The CDR3: CASSARGSGVGETQYF. CDR3 sequence (DNA): TGTGCCAGCAGCGCCCGGGGTAGCGGGGTCGGCGAGACCCAGTACTTC.

By sample share, this clone is medium-sized. The chain combines TRBV5-1 with TRBJ1-2; no clear D. Trimming removed 1 base at V and 0 bases at J, with 13 bases between. In germline, CDR1 is SGHRS, CDR2 YFSETQ. This CDR3 has 16 residues. CDR3: CASSLSAMGANYGYTF. CDR3 DNA: TGCGCCAGCAGCTTGTCGGCAATGGGAGCTAACTATGGCTACACCTTC.

The chain combines TRBV18 with TRBJ2-7; TRBD1 or TRBD2 may be the D gene (5 bases each). Germline lookup yields CDR1 KGHSH and CDR2 LQKENI. V lost 3 bases to trimming and J lost 1 base, with 16 bases between them. The CDR3 runs 16 residues. The CDR3 sequence: CASSPPGTATSYEQYF. The CDR3 DNA follows: TGTGCCAGCTCACCCCCCGGGACGGCTACTTCCTACGAGCAGTACTTC.

This rearrangement joins TRBV5-1 to TRBJ1-2; the match to TRBD1 covers 7 bases. The ends lost 4 bases at V and 6 bases at J; junction bases unmatched: 6. CDR3 size: 13 residues. From germline, CDR1 is SGHRS and CDR2 YFSETQ. The CDR3 here is CASSPGGGHGYTF. In DNA form, the CDR3 reads TGCGCCAGCAGCCCAGGGGGTGGTCATGGCTACACCTTC.

The chain recombines TRBV9 with TRBJ1-2; D is perhaps TRBD1 (6 bases). This CDR3 is built from 15 residues. Trimming cost V 0 bases and J 6 bases, with 15 bases left between them. CDR1 is SGDLS, CDR2 YYNGEE, per germline. As DNA, the CDR3 is TGTGCCAGCAGCGTAGAGGGAACAGGGTTCCATGGCTACACCTTC. This encodes CASSVEGTGFHGYTF.

This rearrangement joins TRBV6-4 to TRBJ2-1; TRBD1 matches 10 bases. V was pared by 3 bases and J by 6 bases, with 5 bases of the junction left unmatched. Germline assignment: CDR1 MRHNA and CDR2 SNTAGT. CDR3 length: 15 residues. The DNA of the CDR3 is TGTGCCAGCAGTGAGACAGGGGGCACCGGCAATGAGCAGTTCTTC. Translation: CASSETGGTGNEQFF.

The chain carries TRBV10-2 and TRBJ2-1, with 10 bases fitting TRBD1. Looked up from germline, CDR1 is WSHSY and CDR2 is SAAADI. CDR3 length: 13 amino acids. J lost 6 bases, V lost 6 bases, and 2 bases had no gene match. CDR3 DNA sequence: TGCGCCAGCAGCGGGACAGGGGTCAATGAGCAGTTCTTC. It is translated as CASSGTGVNEQFF.

The chain couples TRBV10-1 to TRBJ2-5, with TRBD1 matching over 7 bases. Germline loops: CDR1 WNHNN, CDR2 SYGVQD (reference sequence). The CDR3 loop spans 15 amino acids. J gave up 5 bases and V 2 bases, and 8 bases lay outside the gene matches. CDR3 DNA sequence: TGCGCCAGCAGTGAGCGGGCAGGGGGTTGGGAGACCCAGTACTTC. It translates to CASSERAGGWETQYF.

V usage is TRBV5-1 and J usage is TRBJ2-1; D unclear. Trimming took 6 bases from V and 0 from J, leaving 10 bases between them. Germline assignment: CDR1 SGHRS and CDR2 YFSETQ. The CDR3 contains 14 residues. The CDR3 protein is CASMFAASYNEQFF. The CDR3 DNA reads as TGCGCCAGCATGTTTGCGGCCTCCTACAATGAGCAGTTCTTC.

The chain employs TRBV19 and TRBJ2-2; TRBD1 or TRBD2 may be the D gene (6 bases each). Trimming left V 6 bases short and J 6 bases short, with 17 bases between. Germline lookup yields CDR1 LNHDA and CDR2 SQIVND (reference sequence). The CDR3 runs to 15 residues. In DNA form, the CDR3 reads TGTGCCAGTAGCCTAGGGGGGTTCGGGGCCGGGGAGCTGTTTTTT. This codes for CASSLGGFGAGELFF.

The genes are TRBV28 and TRBJ1-2; no clear D gene. V lost 10 bases to trimming and J lost 0 bases, with 12 bases between them. Per germline, CDR1 MDHEN and CDR2 SYDVKM. The CDR3 is 13 amino acids. Here the CDR3 DNA reads TGTGCCATTTCAATCTCGGCTAACTATGGCTACACCTTC. It specifies CAISISANYGYTF.

The rearrangement joins TRBV5-4 to TRBJ1-1; TRBD1 might be the D (5 bases). V lost 1 base to trimming and J lost 3 bases, with 16 bases between them. CDR1 is SGHNT and CDR2 is YYREEE in the germline V gene (reference sequence). The CDR3 is made up of 16 amino acids. As DNA, the CDR3 is TGTGCCAGCAGCTTGCTGGGTCGAGGGACGGACACTGAAGCTTTCTTT. Residues: CASSLLGRGTDTEAFF.

The rearrangement joins TRBV6-5 to TRBJ1-4; D is perhaps TRBD1 (5 bases). CDR3 length equals 15 residues. Germline CDR1 MNHEY, CDR2 SVGAGI. The V gene lost 0 bases and the J gene lost 6 bases, with 11 bases spanning the gap. The CDR3 DNA follows: TGTGCCAGCAGTTACTCGGGCAGGGAGGATGAAAAACTGTTTTTT. Amino acids: CASSYSGREDEKLFF.

V gene TRBV5-6 combines with J gene TRBJ2-7, with a possible D match to TRBD1 (5 bases). The V end lost 2 bases, the J end lost 0 bases, and 9 bases lay between the germline ends. The V gene's germline CDR1 is SGHDT and CDR2 YYEEEE. This CDR3 region has 14 residues. CDR3 sequence: CASSFWTNSYEQYF. The CDR3 DNA reads TGTGCCAGCAGCTTTTGGACAAACTCCTACGAGCAGTACTTC.

The chain employs TRBV5-4 and TRBJ1-1; a possible D gene is TRBD1 (6 bases). Trimming removed 0 bases from V and 5 bases from J, with 11 bases in between. The length of the CDR3 is 14 residues. In germline, CDR1 is SGHNT, CDR2 YYREEE (reference sequence). CDR3 protein: CASSLVAGATEAFF. As DNA, the CDR3 is TGTGCCAGCAGCTTGGTTGCGGGGGCGACTGAAGCTTTCTTT. Supplemented by reference TRBV5-4 and TRBJ1-1, the full variable domain reads ETGVTQSPTHLIKTRGQQVTLRCSSQSGHNTVSWYQQALGQGPQFIFQYYREEENGRGNFPPRFSGLQFPNYSSELNVNALELDDSALYLCASSLVAGATEAFFGQGTRLTVV.

V and J are TRBV7-9 and TRBJ1-1; D remains ambiguous. Trimming stripped 3 bases from V and 7 bases from J, with 6 bases between. Germline V gene lookup returns CDR1 SEHNR and CDR2 FQNEAQ (reference sequence). The CDR3 has 11 amino acids. This CDR3 is CASSLGIEAFF. CDR3 sequence (DNA): TGTGCCAGCAGCTTGGGGATTGAAGCTTTCTTT.

The V gene is TRBV9, the J gene TRBJ1-1, with D possibly being TRBD1 (6 bases). This CDR3 contains 13 residues. V shed 4 bases and J shed 1 base, with 8 bases lying between them. Germline-derived CDR1 and CDR2 are SGDLS and YYNGEE. The CDR3 is CASSRGGNTEAFF. The CDR3 nucleotides read TGTGCCAGCAGCAGGGGGGGGAACACTGAAGCTTTCTTT.

The chain employs TRBV2 and TRBJ2-2, with D possibly TRBD1 on 6 matching bases. The CDR3 totals 13 residues. CDR1 is SNHLY and CDR2 is FYNNEI in the germline V gene. Deletions cut 3 bases from V and 6 bases from J, with 8 bases between. CDR3 bases: TGTGCCAGCAGTGATAAGGGGGCCGGGGAGCTGTTTTTT. It specifies CASSDKGAGELFF.

This chain connects TRBV7-9 to TRBJ1-5; D is uncertain. The CDR3 totals 16 residues. Trimming pared 1 base from V and 3 bases from J, leaving 13 bases between. Germline-derived CDR1 and CDR2 are SEHNR and FQNEAQ (reference sequence). The CDR3, as DNA: TGTGCCAGCAGCTTAGGAAAAGGACGTCTCAATCAGCCCCAGCATTTT. Its protein product is CASSLGKGRLNQPQHF.

V is TRBV5-6 and J is TRBJ1-4; D may be TRBD1 (5 bases). CDR3 length equals 16 residues. V gave up 2 bases and J gave up 12 bases, with 23 bases separating them. Per germline, CDR1 SGHDT and CDR2 YYEEEE. CDR3 residues: CASSFMEEGTLGQLFF. The CDR3 bases are TGTGCCAGCAGCTTTATGGAGGAAGGGACTCTCGGGCAACTGTTTTTT. Full variable domain (outside the CDR3, taken from reference TRBV5-6 and TRBJ1-4): DAGVTQSPTHLIKTRGQQVTLRCSPKSGHDTVSWYQQALGQGPQFIFQYYEEEERQRGNFPDRFSGHQFPNYSSELNVNALLLGDSALYLCASSFMEEGTLGQLFFGSGTQLSVL.

This clone was seen only once. V usage is TRBV15 and J usage is TRBJ2-1; weak D call: TRBD1 (5 bases). Germline values: CDR1 LNHNV, CDR2 YYDKDF (reference sequence). The CDR3 runs to 13 residues. V was shortened by 6 bases and J by 5 bases, with 11 bases between the two germline ends. Here the CDR3 reads CATRRQPNNEQFF. Here the CDR3 DNA reads TGTGCCACCAGAAGACAGCCTAACAATGAGCAGTTCTTC.

The rearrangement joins TRBV5-6 to TRBJ1-2; D is possibly TRBD1 (5 bases). Per germline, CDR1 SGHDT and CDR2 YYEEEE. The CDR3 extends over 14 amino acids. V dropped 2 bases and J dropped 7 bases, with 15 bases sitting between them. The CDR3 bases are TGTGCCAGCAGCTTAGATTTCACGGGGCTTGGCTACACCTTC. Translation gives CASSLDFTGLGYTF.

This clone occurred a few times. V gene TRBV27 combines with J gene TRBJ2-7, with 8 bases identical to TRBD2. Germline assignment: CDR1 MNHEY and CDR2 SMNVEV (reference sequence). V gave up 4 bases and J gave up 3 bases; unmatched junction bases: 5. The CDR3 is made up of 14 amino acids. The chain's CDR3 is CASSSGTSGYEQYF. The CDR3 DNA sequence: TGTGCCAGCAGTTCAGGGACTAGTGGCTACGAGCAGTACTTC.